The clone carrying this TCR beta chain came up a few times. TCRdb analysed the RACE reads with MiXCR anew, one entry per CDR3 protein. Altogether just over 350,000 distinct CDR3 sequences are present, about 6% being singletons, with the ten largest covering approximately 5.4%. Time point noted: patch test 2, 6 weeks after DPC sensitization. Treatment meaning: therapeutic diphenylcyclopropenone sensitization with weekly scalp DPC. This specimen comes from a study of human T cells and chemical hapten exposure. CDR3 size: 12 residues. V dropped 4 bases and J dropped 3 bases, with 8 bases sitting between them. Germline V lookup: CDR1 SQVTM, CDR2 ANQGSEA.

Sequenced here: whole blood, sampled in connection with sensitization to the hapten diphenylcyclopropenone (DPC). The receptor was derived from a woman between 18 and 30 years old with alopecia areata. Some clones in this sample may be carry-over from other donors' samples. The rearrangement links TRBV29-1 to TRBJ2-3, with TRBD2 as a possible D gene (6 bases). CDR3 sequence: CSVVGGTDTQYF. DNA of the CDR3: TGCAGCGTTGTCGGGGGAACAGATACGCAGTATTTT.